Listed below are T cell receptor beta chains from one sample, sequenced in a study of blood T cell repertoires in COVID-19. Using immunoSEQ multiplex PCR, the repertoire was profiled, and TCRdb retains in-frame clones only, with some absent. The table has around 95,000 clones, over 75% seen once; the top ten hold approximately 11%. Input material: peripheral blood. The origin of the receptors is a woman older than 75 with acute or convalescent COVID-19. The CDR3 runs from the conserved cysteine through the conserved F or W. The D gene is left open where the match is weak. Clone sizes are given selectively: once, few, many, or a class where the clone is expanded.

-	-	TRBV15	TRBJ1-6	TGTGCCACCAGCAGAGATCCTGGACAGAAAAATTCACCCCTCCACTTT	CATSRDPGQKNSPLHF
-	TRBD2	TRBV19	TRBJ2-3	TGTGCCAGTAGTGTCGGCCTAGCGGGGGCTGATACGCAGTATTTT	CASSVGLAGADTQYF
-	TRBD1	TRBV18	TRBJ1-1	TGTGCCAGCTCAAAAGGGGGCGGGATAAATGAAGCTTTCTTT	CASSKGGGINEAFF
-	TRBD1	TRBV5-1	TRBJ2-2	TGCGCCAGCAGCTCGAGACAGGGTAGCACCGGGGAGCTGTTTTTT	CASSSRQGSTGELFF
-	TRBD1	TRBV19	TRBJ1-5	TGTGCCAGTAGTGGACAGGGGGGCAATCAGCCCCAGCATTTT	CASSGQGGNQPQHF
once	-	TRBV28	TRBJ1-5	TGTGCCAGCAGCCACGGTTCGGGTTCACTTCAGCCCCAGCATTTT	CASSHGSGSLQPQHF
-	-	TRBV9	TRBJ1-6	TGTGCCAGCAGCCCCGGGGGGAATTATTCACCCCTCCACTTT	CASSPGGNYSPLHF
once	-	TRBV6-2/TRBV6-3	TRBJ1-2	TGTGCCAGCAGTTACTCGAGATCAGGGACAAACTATGGCTACACCTTC	CASSYSRSGTNYGYTF
-	TRBD1	TRBV3-1/TRBV3-2	TRBJ1-6	TGTGCCAGCAGCCAAGGAGGACAGGGCTTAGGTTCACCCCTCCACTTT	CASSQGGQGLGSPLHF
once	TRBD1	TRBV27	TRBJ1-6	TGTGCCAGCAGTTTCTTTGACAGGGATAATTCACCCCTCCACTTT	CASSFFDRDNSPLHF
-	TRBD1	TRBV18	TRBJ1-1	TGTGCCAGCTCACCCGACAGGGGGCTTACCAGCACTGAAGCTTTCTTT	CASSPDRGLTSTEAFF
-	-	TRBV5-1	TRBJ2-2	TGCGCCAGCACGCCGGAGGGAAACACCGGGGAGCTGTTTTTT	CASTPEGNTGELFF
few	-	TRBV28	TRBJ1-4	TGTGCCAGCAGAACCTTGAAAGGGGGACGGATGAATGAAAAACTGTTTTTT	CASRTLKGGRMNEKLFF
-	TRBD1	TRBV27	TRBJ2-7	TGTGCCAGCAGCTCCGGACAGGGATACGAGCAGTACTTC	CASSSGQGYEQYF
-	TRBD1	TRBV28	TRBJ1-5	TGTGCCAGCAGTCGACGACAGGGACGTCAGCCCCAGCATTTT	CASSRRQGRQPQHF
-	-	TRBV2	TRBJ1-1	TGTGCCAGCAGTGAGCGGAGTTTTACCACTGAAGCTTTCTTT	CASSERSFTTEAFF
-	TRBD2	TRBV11-1	TRBJ2-3	TGTGCCAGCAGCTTGCGGGAGGCTGGTGGTACGCAGTATTTT	CASSLREAGGTQYF